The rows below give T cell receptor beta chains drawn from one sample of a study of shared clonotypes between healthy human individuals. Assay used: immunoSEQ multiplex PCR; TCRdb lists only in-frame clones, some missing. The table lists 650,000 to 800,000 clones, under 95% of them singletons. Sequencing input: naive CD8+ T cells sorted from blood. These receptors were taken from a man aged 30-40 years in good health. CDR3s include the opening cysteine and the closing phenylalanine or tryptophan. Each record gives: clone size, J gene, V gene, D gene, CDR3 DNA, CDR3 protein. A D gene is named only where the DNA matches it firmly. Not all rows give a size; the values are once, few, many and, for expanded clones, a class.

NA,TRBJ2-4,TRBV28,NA,TGTGCCAGCAACCCCGCGAGGGTTTTGGACATTCAGTACTTC,CASNPARVLDIQYF
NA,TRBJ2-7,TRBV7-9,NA,TGTGCCAGCAGGCCGGGGACATCCCACGAGCAGTACTTC,CASRPGTSHEQYF
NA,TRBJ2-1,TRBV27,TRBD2,TGTGCCAGCAGCAGCGGGAGTAGTTACAATGAGCAGTTCTTC,CASSSGSSYNEQFF
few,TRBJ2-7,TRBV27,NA,TGTGCCAGCTCCGGGCTAAGCTACGAGCAGTACTTC,CASSGLSYEQYF
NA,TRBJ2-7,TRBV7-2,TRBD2,TGTGCCAGCAGCTTAGCGCAGGTAACAGGACTAGCGGACTACGAGCAGTACTTC,CASSLAQVTGLADYEQYF
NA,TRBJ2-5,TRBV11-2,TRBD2,TGTGCCAGCAGGACACTAGCGGGAGTAGAGACCCAGTACTTC,CASRTLAGVETQYF
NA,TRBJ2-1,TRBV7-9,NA,TGTGCCAGCAGCGGCCTCGGGACTCAGTTCTTC,CASSGLGTQFF
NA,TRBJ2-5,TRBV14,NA,TGTGCCAGCAGCCAAGGTACAGGTCCACAAGAGACCCAGTACTTC,CASSQGTGPQETQYF
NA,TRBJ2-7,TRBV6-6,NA,TGTGCCAGCAGCGTCAAACACTACGAGCAGTACTTC,CASSVKHYEQYF
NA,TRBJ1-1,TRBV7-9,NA,TGTGCCAGCAGCTTGGGGCCTACGGAGACAGGCCGGCGTCTCGAAGCTTTCTTT,CASSLGPTETGRRLEAFF
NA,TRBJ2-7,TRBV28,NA,TGTGCCAGCAGTCCCCGAAGGAACAACGAGCAGTACTTC,CASSPRRNNEQYF
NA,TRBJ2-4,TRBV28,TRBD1,TGTGCCAGTGGACAGGGGCCGAACATTCAGTACTTC,CASGQGPNIQYF
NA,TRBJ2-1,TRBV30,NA,TGTGCCTGGATTCCTAGCGCCAGTCCCTCCTACAATGAGCAGTTCTTC,CAWIPSASPSYNEQFF
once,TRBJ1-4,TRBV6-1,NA,TGTGCCAGCAGTGCTTTCGAAAAACTGTTTTTT,CASSAFEKLFF
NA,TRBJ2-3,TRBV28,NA,TGTGCCAGTCGGGGGTTGACAGATACGCAGTATTTT,CASRGLTDTQYF
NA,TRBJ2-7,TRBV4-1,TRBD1,TGCGCCAGCAGCCAAGATTGGACAGGGGTATACGAGCAGTACTTC,CASSQDWTGVYEQYF
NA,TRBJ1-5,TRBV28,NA,TGTGCCAGCAGTTTATGGGGGAATCAGCCCCAGCATTTT,CASSLWGNQPQHF
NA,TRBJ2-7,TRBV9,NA,TGTGCCAGCAGCGGCCCTAACTACGAGCAGTACTTC,CASSGPNYEQYF
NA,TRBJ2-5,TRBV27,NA,TGTGCCAGCAGTTCGGCCTGGGCCCAAGAGACCCAGTACTTC,CASSSAWAQETQYF
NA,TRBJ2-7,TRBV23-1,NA,TGCGCCAGCAAAGAGGAGGGGAGACAGTTCCTATTTGGGGCCTACGAGCAGTACTTC,CASKEEGRQFLFGAYEQYF
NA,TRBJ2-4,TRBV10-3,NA,TGTGCCATCAGTGAGAAGTCAGGAACCAAAAACATTCAGTACTTC,CAISEKSGTKNIQYF
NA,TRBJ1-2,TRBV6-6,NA,TGTGCCAGCACAGAATTAGGTACGGGGGGAAGCTATGGCTACACCTTC,CASTELGTGGSYGYTF
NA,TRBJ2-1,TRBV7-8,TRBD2,TGTGCCAGCAGCGACCGACTAGCGGGAGAGGGCCATGAGCAGTTCTTC,CASSDRLAGEGHEQFF
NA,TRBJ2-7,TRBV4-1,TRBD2,TGCGCCAGCAGCACGAGGACTAGCGGGAGCTACGAGCAGTACTTC,CASSTRTSGSYEQYF
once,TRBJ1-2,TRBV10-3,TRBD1,TGTGCCACCGGGACAGGGAACTATGGCTACACCTTC,CATGTGNYGYTF
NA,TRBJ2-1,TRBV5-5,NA,TGTGCCAGCAGCTTGGAGGGGTGGAATGAGCAGTTCTTC,CASSLEGWNEQFF
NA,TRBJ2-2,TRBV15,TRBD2,TGTGCCACCAGTTCGCTAGCGGGGTGGATCACCGGGGAGCTGTTTTTT,CATSSLAGWITGELFF
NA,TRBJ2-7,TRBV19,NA,TGTGCCAGTAGTAACCAGAATTACGAGCAGTACTTC,CASSNQNYEQYF